The sequence of this T cell receptor (beta chain) was determined in a study of blood T cell repertoires in COVID-19. This CDR3 has 14 amino acids. CDR1 is SEHNR and CDR2 is FQNEAQ in the germline V gene (reference sequence). Trimming took off 7 bases at V and 7 bases at J, with 18 bases between the two ends. In the source study's methods: Using reference gene primer amplification, nucleated cell counts were estimated. TCRdb keeps only in-frame clones here, not all; method: immunoSEQ multiplex PCR. Clone size and the V and J calls come from that table; the DNA yielded D and trimming. The repertoire has 350,000 to 550,000 clones, 75% to 90% of them found once; the top ten carry around 1.1%. Cohort assignment relied on participant-reported clinical history. Resolution of symptoms, clearance, or two negative PCRs was present in recovered Cohort 3 donors.

The gene calls are TRBV7-9 and TRBJ2-3, with D tentatively TRBD2 (6 bases). This receptor was identified in a young man who had recovered from COVID-19. Sequenced input: PBMCs or T cells enriched from blood (not recorded which). The CDR3 loop is CASMAGSPRNTQYF. The CDR3 coding sequence is TGTGCCAGCATGGCGGGGAGCCCCAGGAATACGCAGTATTTT.